These 4 T cell receptor beta chains share one sample of origin, sequenced in a study of blood T cell repertoires in COVID-19. Generated by immunoSEQ multiplex PCR, the TCRdb table keeps only in-frame clones and is missing some. The sample lists approximately 140,000 clones; around four fifths were seen once. Specimen: peripheral blood. These receptors were collected from a middle-aged woman with active or convalescent COVID-19.

The chain has TRBV28 and TRBJ2-7, with unresolved D. CDR3 length: 17 residues. V was clipped by 2 bases and J by 0 bases, with 17 bases between them. Germline values: CDR1 MDHEN, CDR2 SYDVKM. As DNA, the CDR3 is TGTGCCAGCAGTTTAAATCCCAGGCCCGTACCCTCCTACGAGCAGTACTTC. This translates into CASSLNPRPVPSYEQYF. Full variable domain (outside the CDR3, taken from reference TRBV28 and TRBJ2-7): DVKVTQSSRYLVKRTGEKVFLECVQDMDHENMFWYRQDPGLGLRLIYFSYDVKMKEKGDIPEGYSVSREKKERFSLILESASTNQTSMYLCASSLNPRPVPSYEQYFGPGTRLTVT.

The genes are TRBV28 and TRBJ1-5; D call uncertain. The CDR3 is 14 amino acids. V was trimmed by 0 bases and J by 4 bases, leaving 7 bases between them. Germline assignment: CDR1 MDHEN and CDR2 SYDVKM. The CDR3 DNA sequence: TGTGCCAGCAGTTTATGGACGGGAAATCAGCCCCAGCATTTT. It yields the protein CASSLWTGNQPQHF.

The rearrangement uses TRBV3-1 (or the pseudogene TRBV3-2) and TRBJ2-1, with D possibly matching TRBD2 (6 bases). Germline values: CDR1 LGHDT, CDR2 YNNKEL (reference sequence). The CDR3 totals 13 residues. Trimming shortened V by 0 bases and J by 14 bases, and 14 bases separated the two germline ends. CDR3 in amino acids: CASSQDGSGVEFF. CDR3 sequence (DNA): TGTGCCAGCAGCCAAGATGGGTCGGGAGTTGAGTTCTTC.

The chain joins TRBV7-8 to TRBJ2-3; D might be TRBD2 (6 bases). The length of the CDR3 is 14 residues. The V gene's germline CDR1 is SGHVS and CDR2 FQNEAQ. V was shortened by 5 bases and J by 2 bases, with 11 bases between the two germline ends. CDR3 nucleotide sequence: TGTGCCAGCAGCCGGGAGTGGAACACAGATACGCAGTATTTT. Amino acid sequence: CASSREWNTDTQYF.